The T cell receptor beta chain described here comes from a study of cytomegalovirus exposure and HLA in healthy donors. Study findings and constraints: Several of the most significant clusters appeared linked to common viral pathogens, based on a later analysis. Per published reports, the classifier diagnosed cytomegalovirus status with high specificity and sensitivity.

About this clone: What it recognizes is unknown.

PCR was performed using 60 Vbeta and 13 Jbeta primers. The method was immunoSEQ multiplex PCR; TCRdb's version includes in-frame clones alone and lacks a portion of them. This repertoire shows some 190,000 clones, 81% found once; its top ten account for about 1.8%. Germline CDR1 and CDR2: SGHNT and YYREEE (reference sequence). V lost 0 bases, J lost 0 bases, and 13 bases lay in between. CDR3 length: 16 residues. Sample: PBMCs. The receptor's source is a man aged 18 to 29 in good health and CMV-seronegative. The chain employs TRBV5-4 and TRBJ2-7, with a possible D match to TRBD2 (5 bases). The CDR3 here is CASSLDPGLTSYEQYF. Written as DNA, the CDR3 is TGTGCCAGCAGCTTGGATCCAGGACTGACCTCCTACGAGCAGTACTTC.